The 6 T cell receptor beta chains given below trace back to one sample, sequenced in a study of shared clonotypes between healthy human individuals. The table came from immunoSEQ multiplex PCR; TCRdb's copy has only in-frame clones and leaves some out. The sample carries under 750,000 clones, 55% to 75% recorded once. The sample consisted of memory CD4+ T cells sorted from blood. Documented subset: CD45RA-negative fraction. Receptors originate from a woman in her twenties or thirties in good health.

This clone was observed a handful of times. This sequence joins TRBV19 and TRBJ1-5, with TRBD1 matching over 7 bases. V was pared by 7 bases and J by 0 bases, with 15 bases of the junction left unmatched. Germline CDR1 reads LNHDA; CDR2 reads SQIVND (reference sequence). This CDR3 has 18 amino acids. The CDR3 DNA is TGTGCCAGTACCCGACAGGGCCCCAGGTCGGGTAGCAATCAGCCCCAGCATTTT. This sequence encodes CASTRQGPRSGSNQPQHF.

The chain uses TRBV28 and TRBJ1-1; D is unclear. V was clipped by 10 bases and J by 1 base, with 10 bases between them. Germline-derived CDR1 and CDR2 are MDHEN and SYDVKM. CDR3 length: 12 amino acids. The CDR3, as DNA: TGTGCCACCACACAAGCGAACACTGAAGCTTTCTTT. Its protein product is CATTQANTEAFF.

V gene TRBV6-5 combines with J gene TRBJ1-4; TRBD1 matches 11 bases. Germline CDR1 is MNHEY and CDR2 is SVGAGI. The CDR3 is 15 residues long. With 3 bases clipped from V and 7 bases from J, the junction kept 4 bases outside the gene matches. The CDR3 DNA reads as TGTGCCAGCAGTTATCCGGGACAGGGGGGTGAAAAACTGTTTTTT. It translates to CASSYPGQGGEKLFF.

The rearrangement joins TRBV12-5 to TRBJ2-1, with D unclear. The CDR3 runs to 14 residues. CDR1 is LGHNT and CDR2 is FRNRAP in the germline V gene. The V end was cut by 6 bases, the J end by 6 bases, with 15 bases between. In nucleotides, the CDR3 is TGTGCTAGTGGACTCGATACGATGACCAATGAGCAGTTCTTC. Protein sequence: CASGLDTMTNEQFF.

The chain employs TRBV11-2 and TRBJ1-6; D is perhaps TRBD1 (5 bases). V was clipped by 8 bases and J by 5 bases, with 10 bases between them. Germline values: CDR1 SGHAT, CDR2 FQNNGV. The CDR3 is 13 amino acids. The CDR3 DNA reads as TGTGCCAGCGGCGAGACAGATAATTCACCCCTCCACTTT. It encodes CASGETDNSPLHF.

The genes are TRBV28 and TRBJ2-3; maybe TRBD2 (6 bases). The CDR3 sequence is 15 residues long. Trimming removed 5 bases from V and 4 bases from J, with 16 bases in between. CDR1 is MDHEN, CDR2 SYDVKM, per germline. The CDR3 loop is CASSRPGTFSDTQYF. The CDR3 DNA follows: TGTGCCAGCAGTCGTCCCGGGACTTTCTCAGATACGCAGTATTTT.